The clone carrying this T cell receptor beta chain appeared many times. Its target is not known. CDR1 and CDR2 from the germline V gene are SGHDT and YYEEEE. The CDR3 runs to 12 residues. Trimming shortened V by 4 bases and J by 5 bases, and 9 bases separated the two germline ends. This specimen comes from a study of T cell repertoires in cytomegalovirus infection. Study-level information: An indication of both CMV infection and matching HLA type came from public TCR beta signatures.

TCRdb re-called the reads through MiXCR, storing one row per CDR3 protein. The profile shows roughly 240,000 distinct CDR3 sequences, about 7% of them singletons. General study points: Of the TCR beta families, the public ones yielded a cumulative frequency that identified carriers of CMV plus the relevant HLA. In two of eight donors, the top clonotype was HLA-C-restricted CMV-specific.

The chain couples TRBV5-6 to TRBJ2-5; D remains ambiguous. The TCR comes from a human donor in good health (CMV status not recorded). Some clones in this sample may be carry-over from other donors' samples. Sequencing used PBMCs. This CDR3 reads CASSQNRETQYF. CDR3 nucleotides: TGTGCCAGCAGCCAGAACCGGGAGACCCAGTACTTC. The full variable domain, rest sourced from reference TRBV5-6 and TRBJ2-5, is DAGVTQSPTHLIKTRGQQVTLRCSPKSGHDTVSWYQQALGQGPQFIFQYYEEEERQRGNFPDRFSGHQFPNYSSELNVNALLLGDSALYLCASSQNRETQYFGPGTRLLVL.